Presented here are 11 T cell receptor beta chains from one specimen sequenced in a study of response to subunit inactivated influenza vaccine. TCRdb analysed the RT-PCR reads with MiXCR anew, one entry per CDR3 protein. Among 500,000 to 550,000 distinct CDR3 sequences listed, 7.5% to 8.5% were seen once. Source: PBMCs from blood, taken less than 25 months after vaccination. The receptors stem from a man aged 45-69 years who received an inactivated influenza vaccine.

This clonotype has a count of ten or more. The chain recombines TRBV28 with TRBJ2-1; D might be TRBD1 or TRBD2, each matching 5 bases. This CDR3 comprises 15 residues. In germline, CDR1 is MDHEN, CDR2 SYDVKM. Trimming cost V 5 bases and J 5 bases, with 16 bases left between them. This CDR3 reads CASSRWDAGNNEQFF. The CDR3 region has the DNA TGTGCCAGCAGTCGTTGGGACGCTGGAAACAATGAGCAGTTCTTC.

CDR3 bases: TGTGCCAGCAGTTTCCTAGGGGAGGCCGCCACAGATACGCAGTATTTT. It specifies CASSFLGEAATDTQYF. The chain has TRBV27 and TRBJ2-3; D is perhaps TRBD2 (6 bases). The V end lost 3 bases, the J end lost 2 bases, and 15 bases lay between the germline ends. The CDR3 sequence is 16 residues long. CDR1 and CDR2 from the germline V gene are MNHEY and SMNVEV (reference sequence).

The rearrangement links TRBV6-5 to TRBJ1-2; the match to TRBD1 covers 9 bases. There are 14 residues in the CDR3. Looked up from germline, CDR1 is MNHEY and CDR2 is SVGAGI. The J segment lost 4 bases and the V segment lost 5 bases, leaving 5 bases of the junction unmatched. CDR3 in amino acids: CASSIEQGAYGYTF. The CDR3 nucleotides read TGTGCCAGCAGTATCGAACAGGGGGCCTATGGCTACACCTTC.

In this sample, this clonotype turned up a few times. This sequence joins TRBV28 and TRBJ1-6, with a tentative D call TRBD1 (6 bases). V was shortened by 7 bases and J by 8 bases, with 24 bases between the two germline ends. This CDR3 has 17 residues. From germline, CDR1 is MDHEN and CDR2 SYDVKM. The CDR3 DNA reads TGTGCCAGCAAACCCCTCCTCGACAGGATGAGGTATTCACCCCTCCACTTT. Amino acid sequence: CASKPLLDRMRYSPLHF.

This clonotype was seen only a few times. The chain combines TRBV30 with TRBJ1-3; D is uncertain. The CDR3 spans 13 residues. CDR1 is GTSNPN, CDR2 SVGIG, per germline (reference sequence). The germline V and J ends were trimmed by 3 bases and 0 bases, with 6 bases remaining between them. CDR3 nucleotide sequence: TGTGCCTGGAGCTCTGGCTCTGGAAACACCATATATTTT. As protein: CAWSSGSGNTIYF.

The table lists this clonotype with many counts. This chain links TRBV6-2 or TRBV6-3 with TRBJ1-1; no definite D call. Trimming took off 6 bases at V and 0 bases at J, with 11 bases between the two ends. Germline V CDR1 and CDR2: MNHEY, SVGEGT. This CDR3 has 14 amino acids. DNA of the CDR3: TGTGCCAGCAGCAAACCGGGAATGAACACTGAAGCTTTCTTT. This codes for CASSKPGMNTEAFF.

This clonotype has more than one count but fewer than ten. This sequence joins TRBV29-1 and TRBJ2-1, with TRBD1 identical over 10 bases. Germline CDR1 is SQVTM and CDR2 is ANQGSEA. Trimming cost V 4 bases and J 5 bases; bases outside gene matches: 5. This CDR3 has 14 residues. CDR3: CSVGGTGEHNEQFF. The CDR3, as DNA: TGCAGCGTTGGGGGGACAGGGGAACACAATGAGCAGTTCTTC.

This clonotype was detected many times. V and J are TRBV7-9 and TRBJ2-1, with D tentatively TRBD2 (5 bases). Per the germline V gene, CDR1 is SEHNR and CDR2 is FQNEAQ (reference sequence). The CDR3 has 16 amino acids. The V end was cut by 1 base, the J end by 3 bases, with 13 bases between. In DNA, the CDR3 is TGTGCCAGCAGCTTAGGTTTGCTAGCTGGCTACAATGAGCAGTTCTTC. Protein product: CASSLGLLAGYNEQFF.

This clonotype was seen more than once but under ten times. The chain employs TRBV24-1 and TRBJ2-2; D is uncertain. V lost 1 base and J lost 1, with 3 bases in between. This CDR3 comprises 14 residues. Germline loops: CDR1 KGHDR, CDR2 SFDVKD. CDR3 in amino acids: CATSDFRNTGELFF. The CDR3 DNA follows: TGTGCCACCAGTGATTTTCGGAACACCGGGGAGCTGTTTTTT.

The chain uses TRBV29-1 and TRBJ1-1; the D is unclear. The germline V gene encodes CDR1 SQVTM and CDR2 ANQGSEA. The CDR3 sequence is 11 residues long. V was shortened by 3 bases and J by 6 bases, with 8 bases between the two germline ends. The CDR3 is CSVERGPEAFF. The CDR3 DNA reads TGCAGCGTTGAGCGTGGACCTGAAGCTTTCTTT.

This clonotype was seen at least ten times. J is TRBJ2-7 and V is TRBV18; TRBD1 matches 12 bases. In germline, CDR1 is KGHSH, CDR2 LQKENI. V lost 3 bases, J lost 3 bases, and 3 bases stayed unmatched. This CDR3 spans 15 amino acids. This chain's CDR3 is CASSPGTGGDYEQYF. The CDR3, as DNA: TGTGCCAGCTCACCTGGGACAGGGGGCGACTACGAGCAGTACTTC.